This entry describes one T cell receptor beta chain. The antigen is unknown. This entry comes from a study of T cells in tuberculosis. Study-wide results and caveats: Smaller distances to GMM-specific TCRs suggested their expansion in active tuberculosis. Classification accuracy was 75% to 90% (AUROC around 0.9) with the GMM-specific repertoire.

Germline loops: CDR1 MNHNS, CDR2 SASEGT. The CDR3 length is 14 residues. V shed 9 bases, J shed 3 bases, and the junction held 9 bases outside the gene matches. The data were produced by immunoSEQ multiplex PCR, yet TCRdb's version contains in-frame clones alone and is incomplete. The table lists some 34,000 clones, 97% of them singletons, with 6.2% in the top ten. This clonotype was obtained from a donor between 5 and 29 years old with latent tuberculosis or without tuberculosis infection. Specimen: PBMCs. The J gene is TRBJ1-2, the V gene TRBV6-1, with TRBD1 matching over 8 bases. The chain's CDR3 is CASPPPGQDYGYTF. As DNA, the CDR3 is TGTGCCAGTCCGCCCCCGGGACAGGACTATGGCTACACCTTC.